This T cell receptor beta chain was sequenced in a study of shared clonotypes between healthy human individuals. Germline CDR1 reads SEHNR; CDR2 reads FQNEAQ (reference sequence). The CDR3 has 13 amino acids. V lost 3 bases and J 0 bases, leaving 6 bases between the germline ends. Notes on the study in general: The study found about 5% of naive CD4 clonotypes shared across four donors.

Comment on this clone: No antigen is known for it. Different DNA sequences within this sample yield the same CDR3.

Across several immunoSEQ plates, the genomic DNA of each subset was split evenly. The method was immunoSEQ multiplex PCR; TCRdb's version includes in-frame clones alone and lacks a portion of them. The sample lists roughly 1,800,000 clones; about 95% were seen once. CD45RO-negative cells were positively selected for CCR7, leaving out terminally differentiated effector memory CD45RA+ cells. This sequence joins TRBV7-9 and TRBJ2-7; D might be TRBD2 (5 bases). The receptor's source is a man in his late teens or twenties in good health. Source material: naive CD8+ T cells sorted from blood. Written as DNA, the CDR3 is TGTGCCAGCAGCTTTGGGAGCTCCTACGAGCAGTACTTC. It codes for CASSFGSSYEQYF.